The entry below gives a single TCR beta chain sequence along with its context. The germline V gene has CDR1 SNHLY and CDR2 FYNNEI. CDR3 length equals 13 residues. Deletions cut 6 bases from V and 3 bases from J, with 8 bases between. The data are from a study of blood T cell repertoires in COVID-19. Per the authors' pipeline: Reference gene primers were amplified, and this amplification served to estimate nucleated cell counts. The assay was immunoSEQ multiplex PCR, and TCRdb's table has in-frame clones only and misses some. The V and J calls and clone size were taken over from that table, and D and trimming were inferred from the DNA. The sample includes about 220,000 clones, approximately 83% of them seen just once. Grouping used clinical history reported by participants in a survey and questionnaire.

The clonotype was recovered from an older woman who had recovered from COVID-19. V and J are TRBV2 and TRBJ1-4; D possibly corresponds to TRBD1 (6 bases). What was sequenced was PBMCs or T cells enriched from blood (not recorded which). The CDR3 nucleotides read TGTGCCAGCAGACAGGGATCTAATGAAAAACTGTTTTTT. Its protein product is CASRQGSNEKLFF.